The present T cell receptor (beta chain) was sequenced within a study of blood T cell repertoires in COVID-19. Study-level information: T cells, B-cell-depleted T cells, or PBMCs provided the cDNA or gDNA that served as material.

The data were produced by immunoSEQ multiplex PCR, yet TCRdb's version contains in-frame clones alone and is incomplete. This repertoire shows 20,000 to 25,000 clones, 75% to 90% found once; its top ten account for approximately 60%. Deletions cut 5 bases from V and 6 bases from J, with 7 bases between. The CDR3 contains 11 residues. Per germline, CDR1 MDHEN and CDR2 SYDVKM. The sample comprised peripheral blood. This receptor was obtained from a woman of 80 years or more with acute or convalescent COVID-19. The chain uses TRBV28 and TRBJ1-2; maybe TRBD1 (5 bases). The CDR3 sequence: CASSPGNGYTF. In DNA form, the CDR3 reads TGTGCCAGCAGTCCAGGGAATGGCTACACCTTC.